Below are 29 T cell receptor beta chains sequenced from a single sample in a study of vaccination effects on CD4 cells after COVID-19. The antigens for these receptors are not known. Antigen-specific CD4+ T cells expanded by the ViraFEST assay with viral peptide pools were then sequenced. With roughly nine days of culture completed, CD4+ T cells were isolated. The vaccine recipients had no prior SARS-CoV-2 infection, with negative nucleocapsid antibodies. Assay: immunoSEQ multiplex PCR; the TCRdb copy retains only in-frame clones and omits some. The sample gives under 45,000 clones, 77% of which show up once; about 3.1% is in the top ten. Sequenced material: CD4+ T cells from PBMCs cultured with HCoV-NL63 spike peptides, taken before COVID-19 vaccination. Receptor source: a human donor who received a COVID-19 vaccine.

This clone was seen only a few times. The chain links TRBV11-2 to TRBJ1-3; D uncertain. V dropped 1 base and J dropped 0 bases, with 4 bases sitting between them. Germline V gene sequence: CDR1 SGHAT, CDR2 FQNNGV. This CDR3 spans 14 amino acids. CDR3 DNA: TGTGCCAGCAGCTTAGCCTTCTCTGGAAACACCATATATTTT. Translated: CASSLAFSGNTIYF. Filled out from reference TRBV11-2 and TRBJ1-3, the complete variable domain reads EAGVAQSPRYKIIEKRQSVAFWCNPISGHATLYWYQQILGQGPKLLIQFQNNGVVDDSQLPKDRFSAERLKGVDSTLKIQPAKLEDSAVYLCASSLAFSGNTIYFGEGSWLTVV.

The gene calls are TRBV4-1 and TRBJ2-5; no definite D call. Germline V CDR1 and CDR2: MGHRA, YSYEKL. The ends were cut back, 4 bases at V and 5 bases at J, with 8 bases in the middle. The CDR3 contains 12 residues. CDR3 amino acids: CASSPPTETQYF. The CDR3 bases are TGCGCCAGCAGCCCCCCCACGGAGACCCAGTACTTC.

This clone has just one count. CDR3 loop: CASSPDGTSGWNEQYV. In DNA form, the CDR3 reads TGCGCCAGCAGCCCGGATGGGACTAGCGGGTGGAACGAGCAGTACGTC. V and J are TRBV5-1 and TRBJ2-7, with TRBD2 matching 12 bases. Looked up from germline, CDR1 is SGHRS and CDR2 is YFSETQ. Trimming at V came to 4 bases and at J to 5 bases, leaving 10 bases not matched to a gene. The CDR3 contains 16 residues.

The chain employs TRBV7-9 and TRBJ2-1; perhaps TRBD2 as D (7 bases). V was cut by 1 base and J by 1 base, with 14 bases left in between. Germline lookup yields CDR1 SEHNR and CDR2 FQNEAQ (reference sequence). The CDR3 contains 17 residues. The DNA of the CDR3 is TGTGCCAGCAGCTTAGTAGGGGGGGACCAATCCTACAATGAGCAGTTCTTC. Translation: CASSLVGGDQSYNEQFF.

This chain links TRBV6-4 with TRBJ1-1; maybe TRBD1 (6 bases). Trimming cost V 5 bases and J 4 bases, with 17 bases left between them. Germline V CDR1 and CDR2: MRHNA, SNTAGT. This CDR3 is 15 amino acids long. The CDR3 sequence is CASSPPRGAGTEAFF. The CDR3 DNA follows: TGTGCCAGCAGTCCTCCCCGGGGGGCGGGCACTGAAGCTTTCTTT.

The chain is built from TRBV20-1 and TRBJ2-3; D is perhaps TRBD1 (5 bases). The CDR3 is made up of 13 amino acids. Trimming stripped 3 bases from V and 6 bases from J, with 13 bases between. The V gene's germline CDR1 is DFQATT and CDR2 SNEGSKA (reference sequence). CDR3 bases: TGCAGTGCTAGTAGGGGTATATGGGATACGCAGTATTTT. Its translation is CSASRGIWDTQYF.

This chain joins TRBV2 and TRBJ2-7; D call uncertain. Germline loops: CDR1 SNHLY, CDR2 FYNNEI. The CDR3 covers 12 residues. V dropped 6 bases and J dropped 0 bases, with 6 bases sitting between them. CDR3 residues: CASSPGSYEQYV. CDR3 sequence (DNA): TGTGCCAGCAGCCCGGGCTCCTACGAGCAGTACGTC.

This chain uses TRBV2 with TRBJ2-3; no firm D call. CDR1 is SNHLY, CDR2 FYNNEI, per germline. V was cut by 7 bases and J by 6 bases, with 20 bases left in between. The CDR3 spans 15 residues. The CDR3 is CASTFSRYGSDTQYF. CDR3 DNA sequence: TGTGCCAGCACCTTCTCTCGGTACGGGTCCGATACGCAGTATTTT.

The chain has TRBV6-5 and TRBJ2-3; a weak D match, TRBD2 (5 bases). The CDR3 length is 14 residues. Trimming removed 5 bases from V and 5 bases from J, with 14 bases in between. CDR1 MNHEY and CDR2 SVGAGI come from the germline V gene. This CDR3 is CASSPGILEDTQYF. The CDR3 nucleotides are TGTGCCAGCAGTCCGGGGATTTTGGAAGATACGCAGTATTTT.

This clone was seen a handful of times. The CDR3 protein is CATSDPGPYNEQFF. The CDR3 DNA follows: TGTGCCACCAGTGATCCGGGCCCCTACAATGAGCAGTTCTTC. The genes are TRBV24-1 and TRBJ2-1; no clear D. The CDR3 covers 14 residues. Per the germline V gene, CDR1 is KGHDR and CDR2 is SFDVKD. V was pared by 3 bases and J by 2 bases, with 7 bases between.

With respect to this clone: A read error may produce the germline difference seen at one junction end. CDR3 nucleotides: TGTGCCAGCTCGCCACCGGGACAGGGAACAGATACGCAGTATTTT. Protein: CASSPPGQGTDTQYF. The chain uses TRBV18 and TRBJ2-3, with 9 bases that match TRBD1. The V gene's germline CDR1 is KGHSH and CDR2 LQKENI. The CDR3 totals 15 residues.

The rearrangement uses TRBV3-1 (or the pseudogene TRBV3-2) and TRBJ1-1; D is unclear. Germline CDR1 is LGHDT and CDR2 is YNNKEL (reference sequence). Trimming stripped 10 bases from V and 0 bases from J, with 12 bases between. CDR3 size: 13 residues. This CDR3 reads CATGKRMNTEAFF. Here the CDR3 DNA reads TGTGCCACCGGTAAGCGGATGAACACTGAAGCTTTCTTT.

This clone was seen once. The chain recombines TRBV5-1 with TRBJ1-3, with TRBD1 identical over 7 bases. The CDR3 has 14 amino acids. CDR1 is SGHRS, CDR2 YFSETQ, per germline. V was pared by 5 bases and J by 4 bases, with 6 bases of the junction left unmatched. CDR3 amino acids: CASSPGTAGNTIYF. In DNA form, the CDR3 reads TGCGCCAGCAGTCCCGGGACAGCCGGAAACACCATATATTTT.

The CDR3 here is CASSSHTTGELFF. In DNA form, the CDR3 reads TGTGCCAGCAGTTCTCACACGACCGGGGAGCTGTTTTTT. This chain links TRBV12-3 or TRBV12-4 with TRBJ2-2; D uncertain. The V end lost 4 bases, the J end lost 5 bases, and 8 bases lay between the germline ends. CDR3 length equals 13 residues.

The V gene is TRBV6-1, the J gene TRBJ2-4, with a weak D call TRBD1 (5 bases). The V end lost 2 bases, the J end lost 2 bases, and 7 bases lay between the germline ends. CDR3 length equals 14 residues. The germline V gene has CDR1 MNHNS and CDR2 SASEGT. The CDR3 DNA sequence: TGTGCCAGCAGTGAACAGGGCACCAAAAACATTCAGTACTTC. It specifies CASSEQGTKNIQYF.

The chain couples TRBV6-2 or TRBV6-3 to TRBJ2-2, with 12 bases that match TRBD1. V trimming: 5 bases; J trimming: 6 bases; junction bases outside the gene matches: 10. CDR1 and CDR2 (germline): MNHEY, SVGEGT. This CDR3 has 17 amino acids. CDR3 sequence: CASSKTGTGGQAGELFF. CDR3 in DNA: TGTGCCAGCAGTAAAACCGGGACAGGGGGCCAGGCCGGGGAGCTGTTTTTT.

This sequence joins TRBV19 and TRBJ2-3; 7 positions agree with TRBD1. Germline values: CDR1 LNHDA, CDR2 SQIVND (reference sequence). The CDR3 extends over 15 amino acids. The V and J ends lost 0 bases and 9 bases, in that order; junction bases with no gene match: 9. CDR3: CASSIEFGLTGTQYF. Here the CDR3 DNA reads TGTGCCAGTAGTATAGAGTTCGGATTGACAGGGACGCAGTATTTT.

V and J are TRBV30 and TRBJ1-2; the D is unclear. Trimming cost V 2 bases and J 3 bases, with 25 bases left between them. Germline values: CDR1 GTSNPN, CDR2 SVGIG (reference sequence). The CDR3 is 18 amino acids. This CDR3 reads CAWSFRIRRTGTDYGYTF. The CDR3 bases are TGTGCCTGGAGTTTCCGGATTCGCAGGACGGGCACCGACTATGGCTACACCTTC.

The chain has TRBV6-4 and TRBJ2-5; D may be TRBD1 or TRBD2 (5 bases each). Germline CDR1 reads MRHNA; CDR2 reads SNTAGT. The CDR3 has 13 residues. Trimming pared 9 bases from V and 5 bases from J, leaving 16 bases between. CDR3 in amino acids: CASSRDQAETQYF. The CDR3 DNA reads as TGTGCCAGTAGCCGGGACCAGGCGGAGACCCAGTACTTC.

Of note for this clone: The junction departs from the called germline gene at one end, perhaps through a read error. V usage is TRBV12-3 or TRBV12-4 and J usage is TRBJ1-5, with D maybe TRBD1 (6 bases). This CDR3 comprises 13 residues. The CDR3 here is CASTLQGGQPQHF. CDR3 in DNA: TGTGCCAGCACTTTACAGGGTGGTCAGCCCCAGCATTTT.

The chain carries TRBV5-8 and TRBJ2-3; D tentatively reads TRBD1 or TRBD2 (5 bases each). The length of the CDR3 is 18 residues. V gave up 7 bases and J gave up 0 bases, with 24 bases separating them. Germline V lookup: CDR1 SGHTS, CDR2 YDEGEE. In nucleotides, the CDR3 is TGTGCCAGCCCCATTTCTTGGGACGGACTTAAAAGCACAGATACGCAGTATTTT. It yields the protein CASPISWDGLKSTDTQYF.

This chain uses TRBV5-6 with TRBJ2-1; maybe TRBD1 (6 bases). V was clipped by 6 bases and J by 1 base, with 14 bases between them. The CDR3 sequence is 15 residues long. Germline-derived CDR1 and CDR2 are SGHDT and YYEEEE. For the CDR3, the DNA is TGTGCCAGCACCACGGGACAAAGATCCTACAATGAGCAGTTCTTC. Its translation is CASTTGQRSYNEQFF.

The chain has TRBV28 and TRBJ1-1, with TRBD1 matching over 8 bases. Per the germline V gene, CDR1 is MDHEN and CDR2 is SYDVKM. The CDR3 runs to 17 residues. The trim removed 7 bases at V and 2 bases at J, leaving 15 bases unmatched. As DNA, the CDR3 is TGTGCCAGCAACCCTGAGGACTTCGCAGGGGGCAACACTGAAGCTTTCTTT. It translates to CASNPEDFAGGNTEAFF.

This clone was recorded only once. DNA of the CDR3: TGTGCCAGCAGCTTAGGGACAGGCTGGGGCAATCAGCCCCAGCATTTT. The encoded protein is CASSLGTGWGNQPQHF. The V and J genes are TRBV7-6 and TRBJ1-5, with 7 bases aligning to TRBD1. The V gene end was trimmed by 1 base and the J gene end by 2 bases; junction bases not matched to a gene: 5. CDR3 length: 16 residues. CDR1 and CDR2 (germline): SGHVS, FNYEAQ.

The chain links TRBV18 to TRBJ1-1; no firm D call. The CDR3 loop spans 13 amino acids. The V gene's germline CDR1 is KGHSH and CDR2 LQKENI. Trimming removed 2 bases from V and 2 bases from J, with 6 bases in between. CDR3 coding DNA: TGTGCCAGCTCACCAACGTCAAACACTGAAGCTTTCTTT. It translates to CASSPTSNTEAFF.

The chain employs TRBV19 and TRBJ1-2; possible D gene TRBD1, 5 bases. Trimming took off 1 base at V and 6 bases at J, with 12 bases between the two ends. The CDR3 totals 14 residues. CDR1 and CDR2 (germline): LNHDA, SQIVND (reference sequence). The CDR3 loop is CASSIAARVDGYTF. CDR3 nucleotide sequence: TGTGCCAGTAGTATAGCGGCCAGGGTGGATGGCTACACCTTC.

The chain carries TRBV6-2 or TRBV6-3 and TRBJ1-5; D is uncertain. Trimming took 5 bases from V and 0 from J, leaving 8 bases between them. Germline V lookup: CDR1 MNHEY, CDR2 SVGEGT. The CDR3 length is 14 residues. This CDR3 is CASSEQYSNQPQHF. CDR3 coding DNA: TGTGCCAGCAGTGAGCAGTATAGCAATCAGCCCCAGCATTTT.

CDR3 coding DNA: TGTGCCAGCAGCCCAATTCAGGGGGCTAGCGGGGGGCCAACGACTACAGATACGCAGTATTTT. As protein: CASSPIQGASGGPTTTDTQYF. The V gene is TRBV3-1 (or the pseudogene TRBV3-2), the J gene TRBJ2-3, with 11 positions matching TRBD2. This CDR3 region has 21 residues. Losses at the gene ends were 4 bases for V and 3 bases for J; bases not matched to a gene: 21. Germline CDR1 and CDR2: LGHDT and YNNKEL (reference sequence).

V usage is TRBV30 and J usage is TRBJ1-1; D is possibly TRBD1 (5 bases). Germline V gene sequence: CDR1 GTSNPN, CDR2 SVGIG (reference sequence). Trimming stripped 3 bases from V and 4 bases from J, with 9 bases between. The CDR3 spans 12 residues. CDR3 DNA sequence: TGTGCCTGGAGGACAGCCCCCACTGAAGCTTTCTTT. Translated, it gives CAWRTAPTEAFF.